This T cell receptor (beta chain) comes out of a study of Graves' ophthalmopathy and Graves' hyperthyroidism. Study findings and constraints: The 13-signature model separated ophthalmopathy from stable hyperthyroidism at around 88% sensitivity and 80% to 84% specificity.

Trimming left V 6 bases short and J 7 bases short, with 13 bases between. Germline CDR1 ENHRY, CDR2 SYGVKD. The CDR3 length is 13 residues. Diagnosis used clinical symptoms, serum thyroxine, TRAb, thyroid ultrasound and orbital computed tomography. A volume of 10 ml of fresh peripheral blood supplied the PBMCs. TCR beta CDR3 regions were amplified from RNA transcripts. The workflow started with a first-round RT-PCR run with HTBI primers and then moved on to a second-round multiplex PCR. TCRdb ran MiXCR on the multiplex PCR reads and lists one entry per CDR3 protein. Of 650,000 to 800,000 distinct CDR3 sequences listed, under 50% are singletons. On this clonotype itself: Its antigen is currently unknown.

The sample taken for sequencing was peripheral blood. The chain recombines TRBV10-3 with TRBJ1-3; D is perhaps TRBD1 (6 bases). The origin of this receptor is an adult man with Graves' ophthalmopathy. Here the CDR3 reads CAISKGGMNTIYF. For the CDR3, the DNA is TGTGCCATCAGCAAGGGGGGAATGAACACCATATATTTT.